This is a list of T cell receptor beta chains from one sample in a study of blood T cell repertoires in COVID-19. Generated by immunoSEQ multiplex PCR, the TCRdb table keeps only in-frame clones and is missing some. The table has some 180,000 clones, 84% seen once; the top ten hold under 4%. Sequenced input: PBMCs or T cells enriched from blood (not recorded which). The receptor set was obtained from a woman aged 30 to 39 who had been exposed to COVID-19. CDR3s include the opening cysteine and the closing phenylalanine or tryptophan. D genes are given only for firm matches. Size is omitted from some rows. Given values are once, few, many or a class for expanded clones.

>TRBV6-5|NA|TRBJ1-1|NA
CASSYSGGEAFF
TGTGCCAGCAGTTACTCTGGAGGAGAGGCTTTCTTT
>TRBV5-4|TRBD2|TRBJ2-3|NA
CASSPGLAGAILTTDTQYF
TGTGCCAGCAGCCCGGGACTAGCGGGGGCCATACTTACCACAGATACGCAGTATTTT
>TRBV30|TRBD1|TRBJ1-2|few
CAWWPEGQYYGYTF
TGTGCCTGGTGGCCCGAGGGACAGTACTATGGCTACACCTTC
>TRBV7-2|NA|TRBJ2-5|NA
CASSLSGAPGAQYF
TGTGCCAGCAGCTTAAGTGGGGCCCCTGGGGCCCAGTACTTC
>TRBV10-1|NA|TRBJ2-3|few
CASTGGTQYF
TGCGCCAGCACCGGAGGTACGCAGTATTTT
>TRBV4-1|TRBD1|TRBJ1-1|NA
CASSQGLLGGPNTEAFF
TGCGCCAGCAGCCAAGGATTGTTAGGGGGCCCTAACACTGAAGCTTTCTTT
>TRBV15|NA|TRBJ1-5|NA
CATSRAGQGSNQPQHF
TGTGCCACCAGCAGAGCAGGGCAGGGTAGCAATCAGCCCCAGCATTTT
>TRBV5-1|TRBD1|TRBJ1-2|NA
CASSLLGQGPSNYGYTF
TGCGCCAGCAGCTTGTTAGGACAGGGGCCTTCTAACTATGGCTACACCTTC
>TRBV30|TRBD1|TRBJ2-3|NA
CAGWDRVNTDTQYF
TGTGCCGGTTGGGACAGGGTTAATACAGATACGCAGTATTTT
>TRBV5-1|NA|TRBJ2-2|NA
CASSLTGPGELFF
TGCGCCAGCAGCTTGACAGGCCCTGGGGAGCTGTTTTTT
>TRBV4-1|NA|TRBJ1-4|NA
CASSTREGEKLFF
TGCGCCAGCAGCACCCGTGAGGGTGAAAAACTGTTTTTT
>TRBV25-1|NA|TRBJ1-2|NA
CASSETGAGGLYGYTF
TGTGCCAGCAGTGAAACCGGGGCGGGGGGTCTCTATGGCTACACCTTC
>TRBV30|TRBD1|TRBJ1-6|NA
CAWSRTGNNSPLHF
TGTGCCTGGAGTCGGACAGGGAATAATTCACCCCTCCACTTT
>TRBV3-1/TRBV3-2|NA|TRBJ1-4|NA
CASSQENSNEKLFF
TGTGCCAGCAGCCAAGAAAACAGTAATGAAAAACTGTTTTTT
>TRBV5-4|NA|TRBJ2-3|NA
CASSLGRGADTQYF
TGTGCCAGCAGCTTGGGCAGGGGCGCAGATACGCAGTATTTT
>TRBV27|TRBD1|TRBJ2-3|NA
CASSSRTGGVEDTQYF
TGTGCCAGCAGTTCCCGGACAGGGGGGGTAGAAGATACGCAGTATTTT
>TRBV29-1|NA|TRBJ1-4|NA
CSVAGRTNEKLFF
TGCAGCGTGGCAGGGAGGACTAATGAAAAACTGTTTTTT
>TRBV2|NA|TRBJ2-7|NA
CASSEGAASSYEQYF
TGTGCCAGCAGTGAAGGGGCCGCGAGCTCCTACGAGCAGTACTTC
>TRBV9|NA|TRBJ1-5|NA
CASSVDGHSNQPQHF
TGTGCCAGCAGCGTAGACGGACACAGCAATCAGCCCCAGCATTTT
>TRBV6-5|TRBD1|TRBJ1-4|NA
CASSTLTGGPEKLFF
TGTGCCAGCAGTACGCTGACAGGGGGCCCTGAAAAACTGTTTTTT
>TRBV5-1|TRBD1|TRBJ1-2|NA
CASSSGQTGNYGYTF
TGCGCCAGCAGCTCGGGACAGACAGGCAACTATGGCTACACCTTC
>TRBV5-1|NA|TRBJ1-1|NA
CASSFQGGAPEAFF
TGCGCCAGCAGCTTTCAGGGAGGGGCTCCTGAAGCTTTCTTT
>TRBV7-9|NA|TRBJ1-5|NA
CASGGWGSITQPQHF
TGTGCCAGCGGTGGGTGGGGCAGCATAACCCAGCCCCAGCATTTT
>TRBV27|NA|TRBJ2-1|NA
CASSLSGGGPYNEQFF
TGTGCCAGCAGTTTATCGGGGGGGGGCCCCTACAATGAGCAGTTCTTC
>TRBV28|TRBD1|TRBJ2-3|NA
CASSLRQGWTDTQYF
TGTGCCAGCAGTTTAAGACAGGGATGGACAGATACGCAGTATTTT
>TRBV25-1|NA|TRBJ1-2|NA
CASSDRNTQGYTF
TGTGCCAGCAGTGACCGTAACACGCAAGGCTACACCTTC
>TRBV5-8|NA|TRBJ2-1|NA
CASSRVLYNEQFF
TGTGCCAGCAGCCGGGTACTCTACAATGAGCAGTTCTTC
>TRBV7-9|NA|TRBJ1-1|NA
CASSLGAGWTEAFF
TGTGCCAGCAGCTTAGGGGCGGGGTGGACTGAAGCTTTCTTT
>TRBV29-1|NA|TRBJ1-4|NA
CSVVGSPNEKLFF
TGCAGCGTTGTCGGGAGTCCTAATGAAAAACTGTTTTTT
>TRBV15|TRBD1|TRBJ1-3|few
CATSRLASGTGMGNTIYF
TGTGCCACCAGCAGACTGGCCAGCGGGACAGGGATGGGAAACACCATATATTTT
>TRBV5-1|NA|TRBJ2-1|once
CASSRYPRWNEQFF
TGCGCCAGCAGCCGTTACCCTCGGTGGAATGAGCAGTTCTTC
>TRBV7-6|TRBD2|TRBJ2-3|NA
CASSQTLLAGGDTQYF
TGTGCCAGCAGCCAAACCCTCCTAGCGGGGGGAGATACGCAGTATTTT
>TRBV5-6|TRBD1|TRBJ1-6|NA
CASRTGSVSPLHF
TGTGCCAGCAGGACAGGGTCCGTTTCACCCCTCCACTTT
>TRBV18|NA|TRBJ2-7|NA
CASSPGWEAYEQYF
TGTGCCAGCTCACCAGGGTGGGAGGCCTACGAGCAGTACTTC
>TRBV9|TRBD2|TRBJ2-7|NA
CASSVASGGAAVYEQYF
TGTGCCAGCAGCGTAGCCAGCGGGGGGGCCGCGGTCTACGAGCAGTACTTC
>TRBV5-1|NA|TRBJ2-6|few
CASSLADRSGANVLTF
TGCGCCAGCAGCTTGGCCGACAGGTCTGGGGCCAACGTCCTGACTTTC
>TRBV7-9|NA|TRBJ1-1|NA
CASSLSGRLPEAFF
TGTGCCAGCAGCTTGTCAGGAAGGTTGCCTGAAGCTTTCTTT
>TRBV7-9|NA|TRBJ1-3|NA
CASSLVPSSGNTIYF
TGTGCCAGCAGCTTGGTTCCGAGTTCTGGAAACACCATATATTTT
>TRBV6-2/TRBV6-3|NA|TRBJ1-1|NA
CASSQGHPGMNTEAFF
TGTGCCAGCAGCCAAGGGCATCCGGGGATGAACACTGAAGCTTTCTTT
>TRBV5-6|NA|TRBJ1-3|NA
CASSLRLFGNTIYF
TGTGCCAGCAGCTTGCGTTTATTTGGAAACACCATATATTTT
>TRBV18|TRBD1|TRBJ1-1|NA
CASSPGQGNTEAFF
TGTGCCAGCTCGCCCGGACAGGGGAACACTGAAGCTTTCTTT
>TRBV10-2|NA|TRBJ1-1|NA
CASTVGGPTEAFF
TGCGCCAGCACGGTCGGAGGGCCCACTGAAGCTTTCTTT
>TRBV6-1|NA|TRBJ1-4|NA
CASSEVAGGGEKLFF
TGTGCCAGCAGTGAAGTCGCGGGGGGCGGTGAAAAACTGTTTTTT
>TRBV4-1|NA|TRBJ2-5|NA
CASSRGDLQETQYF
TGCGCCAGCAGCCGGGGGGACCTTCAAGAGACCCAGTACTTC